This TCR beta chain was captured by sequencing in a study of siplizumab effects on memory and regulatory T cells. Study-wide findings and caveats: Among sequences traceable to unstimulated CD4+ memory cells, alloreactive ones were significantly reduced by siplizumab. Tregs that proliferated in siplizumab cultures did not have their suppressive function confirmed. Naive T cells seemed more diverse than memory cells; they also seemed major alloresponse contributors.

Remarks on this clone: Its antigen is still unknown.

The CDR3 runs to 12 residues. Germline lookup yields CDR1 SEHNR and CDR2 FQNEAQ (reference sequence). V lost 1 base, J lost 12 bases, and 10 bases lay in between. TCRdb keeps only in-frame clones here, not all; method: immunoSEQ multiplex PCR. The repertoire holds about 85,000 clones, with approximately 95% as singletons. The sequenced sample consisted of CD8+ T cells sorted from blood. The receptor was isolated from a human donor in good health. The chain uses TRBV7-9 and TRBJ2-1, with a possible D match to TRBD2 (5 bases). CDR3 sequence reads: CASSLGFEGQFF. The CDR3 DNA is TGTGCCAGCAGCTTAGGTTTCGAGGGGCAGTTCTTC.